What follows are 11 T cell receptor beta chains derived from one specimen sequenced in a study of a mutant IDH1 vaccine in newly diagnosed glioma. The antigens of these receptors remain unknown. Clones were read by immunoSEQ multiplex PCR, and TCRdb kept only the in-frame ones, dropping some. Here the sample spans roughly 60,000 clones, about 80% being singletons. Indicated time point: week 23, last vaccination. The investigators gave 300 ug of mutant IDH1 20-mer peptide in each vaccine dose, together with topical imiquimod. The material sequenced was PBMCs, taken from a glioma patient whose treatment included an IDH1 peptide vaccine. These receptors were taken from a man aged 40-55 years with glioma.

The J gene is TRBJ2-5, the V gene TRBV9; 8 bases are shared with TRBD2. Germline trimming cut 3 bases from V and 5 bases from J; bases unmatched to any gene: 9. Germline values: CDR1 SGDLS, CDR2 YYNGEE. The CDR3 contains 15 residues. The CDR3 sequence is CASSATSGGGETQYF. The CDR3 coding sequence is TGTGCCAGCAGCGCTACTAGCGGTGGGGGGGAGACCCAGTACTTC.

The chain recombines TRBV6-5 with TRBJ1-2; 7 nucleotides match TRBD1. This CDR3 comprises 14 residues. V shed 6 bases and J 7 bases; nucleotides not matched to a gene: 11. In germline, CDR1 is MNHEY, CDR2 SVGAGI. The CDR3 bases are TGTGCCAGCAGACCGGGACAGTCGGGGGGTGGCTACACCTTC. Residues: CASRPGQSGGGYTF.

This clone has just one count. This chain uses TRBV5-1 with TRBJ2-1; TRBD1 aligns across 7 bases. The V gene end was trimmed by 5 bases and the J gene end by 0 bases; junction bases not matched to a gene: 5. CDR3 size: 15 residues. CDR1 and CDR2 (germline): SGHRS, YFSETQ. CDR3 sequence reads: CASSDGTASYNEQFF. CDR3 DNA: TGCGCCAGCAGTGACGGGACAGCCTCCTACAATGAGCAGTTCTTC.

The chain uses TRBV19 and TRBJ1-5, with 10 nucleotides matching TRBD1. The V and J ends lost 5 bases and 1 base, in that order; junction bases with no gene match: 2. Germline V gene sequence: CDR1 LNHDA, CDR2 SQIVND (reference sequence). This CDR3 contains 15 residues. This CDR3 is CASSWDRGSNQPQHF. In DNA, the CDR3 is TGTGCCAGTAGTTGGGACAGGGGAAGCAATCAGCCCCAGCATTTT.

The gene calls are TRBV19 and TRBJ1-5; maybe TRBD1 (6 bases). Germline CDR1 reads LNHDA; CDR2 reads SQIVND (reference sequence). This CDR3 is 15 amino acids long. With 7 bases removed from V and 0 bases from J, the gap between germline ends came to 13 bases. Here the CDR3 DNA reads TGTGCCAGTAAGGGGGGGGCAGGTAGCAATCAGCCCCAGCATTTT. Translating it yields CASKGGAGSNQPQHF. Looking up the rest from reference TRBV19 and TRBJ1-5 gives the full variable domain: DGGITQSPKYLFRKEGQNVTLSCEQNLNHDAMYWYRQDPGQGLRLIYYSQIVNDFQKGDIAEGYSVSREKKESFPLTVTSAQKNPTAFYLCASKGGAGSNQPQHFGDGTRLSIL.

The chain employs TRBV30 and TRBJ2-7, with D possibly matching TRBD2 (6 bases). V lost 4 bases and J 2 bases, leaving 9 bases between the germline ends. The CDR3 covers 12 residues. In germline, CDR1 is GTSNPN, CDR2 SVGIG (reference sequence). CDR3 amino acids: CAWMGGTYEQYF. CDR3 coding DNA: TGTGCCTGGATGGGCGGGACCTACGAGCAGTACTTC.

This chain links TRBV5-1 with TRBJ2-1; a possible D gene is TRBD2 (7 bases). V shed 3 bases and J shed 4 bases, with 17 bases lying between them. Germline CDR1 SGHRS, CDR2 YFSETQ. This CDR3 region has 16 residues. DNA for the CDR3: TGCGCCAGCAGCTCCGGTCGGGGGGCCGGGTACAATGAGCAGTTCTTC. Translating it yields CASSSGRGAGYNEQFF. Together with reference TRBV5-1 and TRBJ2-1, the CDR3 gives the full variable domain: KAGVTQTPRYLIKTRGQQVTLSCSPISGHRSVSWYQQTPGQGLQFLFEYFSETQRNKGNFPGRFSGRQFSNSRSEMNVSTLELGDSALYLCASSSGRGAGYNEQFFGPGTRLTVL.

This chain uses TRBV6-1 with TRBJ2-7, with 9 bases aligning to TRBD1. The ends lost 6 bases at V and 3 bases at J; junction bases unmatched: 9. The germline V gene has CDR1 MNHNS and CDR2 SASEGT. The CDR3 has 15 amino acids. The CDR3 region has the DNA TGTGCCAGCAGGGGACAGGGCCAAGGGATCTACGAGCAGTACTTC. It is translated as CASRGQGQGIYEQYF.

The rearrangement links TRBV7-6 to TRBJ1-3; TRBD1 matches 9 bases. The CDR3 sequence is 15 residues long. J was trimmed by 2 bases and V by 5 bases; bases with no gene match: 4. Looked up from germline, CDR1 is SGHVS and CDR2 is FNYEAQ. CDR3 sequence (DNA): TGTGCCAGCAGCCTTGGGACAGGGACTGGAAACACCATATATTTT. This codes for CASSLGTGTGNTIYF.

This chain uses TRBV4-2 with TRBJ1-1, with D maybe TRBD1 (6 bases). The germline V and J ends were trimmed by 1 base and 6 bases, with 15 bases remaining between them. This CDR3 spans 15 amino acids. Germline V gene data show CDR1 as LGHNA and CDR2 as YNFKEQ. CDR3 DNA: TGTGCCAGCAGCCAAGGGGGGGCGCGGGTCGCTGAAGCTTTCTTT. Translating it yields CASSQGGARVAEAFF.

This clone has more than one count but fewer than ten. As DNA, the CDR3 is TGTGCCAGCAGTGAAATTTACAGAGTGAATGAAAAACTGTTTTTT. This gives the protein CASSEIYRVNEKLFF. J is TRBJ1-4 and V is TRBV6-1; D remains unclear. V was shortened by 2 bases and J by 5 bases, with 12 bases between the two germline ends. Germline CDR1 and CDR2: MNHNS and SASEGT. CDR3 length: 15 residues.